This T cell receptor (beta chain) was recovered during a study of blood T cell repertoires in COVID-19 (TCRdb year 2020). Broadly, across the study: The collaborator samples originated in the United States, Italy and Spain and spanned the acute and convalescent phases of COVID-19. The prospective study material was composed of cDNA or gDNA derived from T cells, B-cell-depleted T cells, or PBMCs. Subjects who had been exposed to COVID-19, were actively infected with it, or had recovered from it provided the deeply sampled blood TCRbeta repertoires that made up the dataset. The repertoires were released in a freely available public database meant as a resource for research on the immune response to SARS-CoV-2. Samples were obtained from the ongoing ImmuneRACE study (first 160 participants) and from 1,000 to 1,500 subjects provided by 6 global collaborators. Nearly every sample came with metadata listing a de-identified subject ID, COVID-19 status, age in years and sex. HLA class I and class II types, where available, came from metadata supplied by the sample provider rather than from assay-based typing.

TCRbeta CDR3 regions were amplified from genomic DNA using the immunoSEQ Assay, a bias-controlled multiplex PCR. Turning to the authors' computational methods: The number of nucleated cells in each sample was estimated by amplification of reference gene primers within the assay. Sequence reads were collapsed and filtered to measure the absolute abundance of every unique TCRbeta CDR3 rearrangement. For each sample, productive Simpson clonality was calculated by taking the square root of Simpson's diversity index across productive rearrangements. The clones in this table, taken by TCRdb from immuneACCESS, are in-frame only. Not every clone is retained; where verified, under half of the shortfall comes from an unresolved V gene, and the cause of the rest is unknown. For V, J and clone size, that table is used; D and trimming come from the DNA. The sample table contains approximately 100,000 clones; only one count was recorded for approximately 86% of them. Approximately 11% of the sample is held by the ten biggest clonotypes.

Per the germline V gene, SGHRS is the CDR1 and YFSETQ is the CDR2. The CDR3 holds 15 amino acids from the cysteine to the phenylalanine. Only CDR3 DNA is held: 45 bases, read in frame from base 1. For this chain, trimming is 0 bases at the V end and 5 bases at the J end, and the number of junction bases without a gene match is 7. About this clone itself: What this receptor recognizes is not known. Base qualities are missing; no much larger clone stands one base away.

Each collaborating institution followed its own protocols to collect whole blood in K2EDTA tubes. For TCRbeta analysis, collaborators shipped samples in one of three forms: frozen whole blood, isolated PBMCs, or DNA extracted from either of those sample types. Study-wide findings and limitations: How much clinical and demographic metadata was included differed by source and by participant, and the metadata was provided uncurated.

This sequence originates from a man in his 70s with active or convalescent COVID-19. Recombination linked TRBV5-1 to TRBJ2-5; 7 junctional bases match TRBD1. The sequenced sample consisted of peripheral blood. The sequenced DNA is TGCGCCAGCAGCTTGGAGTCAGGGGGTTGGGAGACCCAGTACTTC. Its protein reads: CASSLESGGWETQYF.